This T cell receptor beta chain was found in a study of CD4 and CD8 cells across lung adenocarcinoma regions (dated by TCRdb to about 2018). For the wider study: To look at intratumor heterogeneity in the T cell receptor repertoire, the study compared tumor centers against tumor margins.

Trimming costs V 2 bases and J 1 base, and their ends lie 7 bases apart. The germline V gene gives CDR1 as MGHDK and CDR2 as SYGVNS. From the cysteine up to the phenylalanine, the CDR3 has a length of 14 residues. Solely the CDR3 DNA is kept, with 42 bases framed from the first base. Donors were patients with localized lung adenocarcinoma, a subtype of non-small cell lung cancer. The margins of localized lung adenocarcinomas were where the samples came from. For TCR repertoire analysis, CD8+ T cells from tumor tissue were profiled apart from CD4+ T cells. Library preparation was by PCR. Sequencing instrument: HiSeq X Ten. TCRdb handled the public reads itself, with Q25 trimming in fastp and clone calling in MiXCR, and kept productive beta chains. A single entry per CDR3 protein holds the most common genes and DNA from its merged rows. In this sample the table shows 5,500 to 7,000 distinct CDR3 sequences, about half of which occur a single time. The top ten clones comprise roughly 87% of the sample.

In this sample, this clonotype turned up many times. Its antigen target is currently unknown. Nothing much larger sits one base from this clone, and base qualities are not available. Specimen: CD8+ T cells from the margin of a lung tumor. This specimen's cell subset or site label, per the study, means: tumor margin region. The receptor chain draws on TRBV25-1 and TRBJ2-3, with no confident D gene call. This TCR came from a male donor with lung adenocarcinoma. The CD4 and CD8 labels of this study may be unreliable. The bases read TGTGCCAGCAGTGAACGGTGGGGCACAGATACGCAGTATTTT. This translates into CASSERWGTDTQYF.